Each of the 16 T cell receptor beta chains below was sequenced from the same sample in a study of T cell responses to AZD1222 COVID-19 vaccine. The data were produced by immunoSEQ multiplex PCR, yet TCRdb's version contains in-frame clones alone and is incomplete. Of around 100,000 clones listed, 90% are singletons. The material sequenced was peripheral blood, taken on day 0 of AZD1222 vaccination. The receptors originated from an adult in good health.

This rearrangement joins TRBV7-9 to TRBJ2-4, with D perhaps given as TRBD1 or TRBD2 (6 bases each). Trimming took 1 base from V and 5 from J, leaving 15 bases between them. The CDR3 consists of 16 residues. Looked up from germline, CDR1 is SEHNR and CDR2 is FQNEAQ (reference sequence). The CDR3: CASSLGFRGLENIQYF. The CDR3 nucleotides read TGTGCCAGCAGCTTAGGGTTCAGGGGACTCGAAAACATTCAGTACTTC.

This clone occurred a few times. The V and J genes are TRBV27 and TRBJ2-7; D may be TRBD1 (6 bases). The CDR3 runs 14 residues. CDR1 MNHEY and CDR2 SMNVEV come from the germline V gene (reference sequence). V gave up 3 bases and J gave up 2 bases, with 11 bases separating them. CDR3 sequence reads: CASSLGHGTYEQYF. Written as DNA, the CDR3 is TGTGCCAGCAGTTTGGGACATGGTACCTACGAGCAGTACTTC.

This chain joins TRBV7-2 and TRBJ1-6; the match to TRBD1 covers 9 bases. In germline, CDR1 is SGHTA, CDR2 FQGNSA. The CDR3 length is 14 residues. Unmatched junction bases numbered 5, after V lost 5 bases and J lost 9 bases. The CDR3 DNA is TGTGCCAGCAGCATCGGGACAGGGCCTTCACCCCTCCACTTT. Protein product: CASSIGTGPSPLHF. Full variable domain (outside the CDR3, taken from reference TRBV7-2 and TRBJ1-6): GAGVSQSPSNKVTEKGKDVELRCDPISGHTALYWYRQSLGQGLEFLIYFQGNSAPDKSGLPSDRFSAERTGGSVSTLTIQRTQQEDSAVYLCASSIGTGPSPLHFGNGTRLTVT.

This clone showed up just a few times. J is TRBJ2-1 and V is TRBV30, with 12 bases aligning to TRBD2. The CDR3 spans 16 residues. Germline loops: CDR1 GTSNPN, CDR2 SVGIG (reference sequence). The V segment lost 2 bases and the J segment 8 bases; nucleotides outside the gene matches: 10. CDR3: CAWSTPSGGALDEQFF. In DNA form, the CDR3 reads TGTGCCTGGAGTACCCCTAGCGGGGGGGCTTTAGATGAGCAGTTCTTC.

J is TRBJ1-2 and V is TRBV5-6; D is unclear. The germline CDR1 and CDR2 sequences are SGHDT and YYEEEE. The CDR3 extends over 13 amino acids. Trimming took 4 bases from V and 8 from J, leaving 15 bases between them. The CDR3 DNA sequence: TGTGCCAGCAGCCTGGAGCGAGCACGGGGCTACACCTTC. Translating gives CASSLERARGYTF.

The gene calls are TRBV30 and TRBJ2-2; possible D gene TRBD1, 5 bases. The CDR3 contains 14 residues. V was clipped by 3 bases and J by 7 bases, with 15 bases between them. Looked up from germline, CDR1 is GTSNPN and CDR2 is SVGIG (reference sequence). CDR3: CAWRDSLESGELFF. The CDR3 DNA reads as TGTGCCTGGAGAGACAGTCTGGAGAGCGGGGAGCTGTTTTTT.

The chain couples TRBV30 to TRBJ2-3, with 11 bases identical to TRBD1. V lost 3 bases to trimming and J lost 5 bases; unmatched junction nucleotides: 7. Germline CDR1 is GTSNPN and CDR2 is SVGIG (reference sequence). CDR3 size: 15 residues. As DNA, the CDR3 is TGTGCCTGGAGCGCACCGGGACAGGGGGGAGATACGCAGTATTTT. This gives the protein CAWSAPGQGGDTQYF. The full variable domain, in which reference TRBV30 and TRBJ2-3 provide the parts outside the CDR3, is SQTIHQWPATLVQPVGSPLSLECTVEGTSNPNLYWYRQAAGRGLQLLFYSVGIGQISSEVPQNLSASRPQDRQFILSSKKLLLSDSGFYLCAWSAPGQGGDTQYFGPGTRLTVL.

The rearrangement joins TRBV4-3 to TRBJ2-7; D not certain. CDR3 size: 14 residues. Trimming pared 1 base from V and 0 bases from J, leaving 7 bases between. Per germline, CDR1 LGHNA and CDR2 YSLEER. CDR3 loop: CASSQGTSSYEQYF. CDR3 DNA: TGCGCCAGCAGCCAAGGGACCAGCTCCTACGAGCAGTACTTC.

This chain links TRBV2 with TRBJ1-1; TRBD1 agrees at 8 bases. Germline V CDR1 and CDR2: SNHLY, FYNNEI. Unmatched junction bases numbered 13, after V lost 6 bases and J lost 10 bases. The CDR3 has 14 amino acids. The CDR3 nucleotides read TGTGCCAGCAGCTCCACCGACAGGGGCGGACGAGCTTTCTTT. Translation: CASSSTDRGGRAFF.

This clone came up a few times. V gene TRBV5-5 combines with J gene TRBJ2-7; D ambiguous. The germline V gene encodes CDR1 SGHKS and CDR2 YYEKEE (reference sequence). V shed 0 bases and J shed 2 bases, with 12 bases lying between them. This CDR3 has 15 residues. For the CDR3, the DNA is TGTGCCAGCAGCTTGGCAGGTGTCACAACCTACGAGCAGTACTTC. It encodes CASSLAGVTTYEQYF.

The chain has TRBV5-6 and TRBJ1-6; 8 bases are shared with TRBD1. The germline V gene encodes CDR1 SGHDT and CDR2 YYEEEE. The CDR3 is 18 amino acids. V was clipped by 3 bases and J by 9 bases; unmatched bases: 17. CDR3 bases: TGTGCCAGCAGCTCCCGGGACAGGACTAAGATCTTCACTTCACCCCTCCACTTT. It codes for CASSSRDRTKIFTSPLHF.

This rearrangement joins TRBV5-1 to TRBJ2-7; possible D gene TRBD2, 7 bases. Germline CDR1 and CDR2: SGHRS and YFSETQ. Trimming stripped 0 bases from V and 0 bases from J, with 16 bases between. CDR3 size: 17 residues. CDR3 loop: CASSLAPAGADSYEQYF. DNA for the CDR3: TGCGCCAGCAGCTTGGCCCCGGCGGGGGCCGACTCCTACGAGCAGTACTTC.

The chain employs TRBV2 and TRBJ1-3; D is uncertain. CDR3 size: 14 residues. The germline CDR1 and CDR2 sequences are SNHLY and FYNNEI. The V and J ends lost 6 bases and 0 bases respectively, with 9 bases between them. In DNA, the CDR3 is TGTGCCAGCAGGTCCACCACCTCTGGAAACACCATATATTTT. It encodes CASRSTTSGNTIYF. Drawing the rest from reference TRBV2 and TRBJ1-3, the complete variable domain is EPEVTQTPSHQVTQMGQEVILRCVPISNHLYFYWYRQILGQKVEFLVSFYNNEISEKSEIFDDQFSVERPDGSNFTLKIRSTKLEDSAMYFCASRSTTSGNTIYFGEGSWLTVV.

The rearrangement links TRBV5-1 to TRBJ2-4; D unclear. Trimming left V 1 base short and J 7 bases short, with 15 bases between. The germline V gene encodes CDR1 SGHRS and CDR2 YFSETQ. There are 15 residues in the CDR3. This chain's CDR3 is CASSLIGGRMNIQYF. The CDR3 nucleotides read TGCGCCAGCAGCTTGATTGGCGGCAGGATGAACATTCAGTACTTC.

This clone was recorded once. The gene calls are TRBV28 and TRBJ1-1; 9 bases fit TRBD1. V shed 6 bases and J 6 bases; nucleotides not matched to a gene: 14. The CDR3 spans 16 residues. The germline gives CDR1 MDHEN, CDR2 SYDVKM. CDR3 in amino acids: CASRRDRVISSAEAFF. In DNA form, the CDR3 reads TGTGCCAGCAGGCGGGACAGGGTTATTTCCAGTGCTGAAGCTTTCTTT.

The V call is TRBV5-1, the J call TRBJ1-2; TRBD1 matches at 8 bases. With 3 bases clipped from V and 6 bases from J, the junction kept 7 bases outside the gene matches. This CDR3 has 14 residues. The germline V gene encodes CDR1 SGHRS and CDR2 YFSETQ. The CDR3 reads CASSSDRAYDGYTF. As DNA, the CDR3 is TGCGCCAGCAGCTCGGACAGGGCTTATGATGGCTACACCTTC.